Listed below are T cell receptor beta chains from one sample, sequenced in a study of blood T cell repertoires in COVID-19. This table comes from immunoSEQ multiplex PCR, and its TCRdb copy is limited to in-frame clones, with some not included. This repertoire shows 250,000 to 300,000 clones, 70% to 90% found once; its top ten account for more than 4.5%. The sequenced sample was peripheral blood. Receptor source: a middle-aged man with active or convalescent COVID-19. CDR3s include the opening cysteine and the closing phenylalanine or tryptophan. The order of the fields is V gene, clone size, D gene, J gene, CDR3 protein, CDR3 DNA. The D gene is left open where the match is weak. Expanded clones get a size class; other rows say once, few or many, or leave the size out.

>TRBV10-3|.|.|TRBJ1-2
CAISPQNSNYGYTF
TGTGCCATCAGTCCACAGAATTCTAACTATGGCTACACCTTC
>TRBV11-1|.|.|TRBJ1-1
CASSHTENLRAFF
TGTGCCAGCAGCCACACCGAGAACCTGCGGGCTTTCTTT
>TRBV30|.|.|TRBJ1-5
CAWSGIPSSPMHF
TGTGCCTGGAGTGGCATCCCCTCTAGCCCCATGCATTTT
>TRBV6-5|.|TRBD2|TRBJ2-7
CASNPTAGVGEQYF
TGTGCCAGCAACCCCACCGCGGGAGTCGGCGAGCAGTACTTC
>TRBV6-5|.|.|TRBJ1-2
CASTSGVRGYTF
TGTGCCAGCACCTCAGGGGTACGGGGCTACACCTTC
>TRBV18|.|TRBD2|TRBJ2-3
CASSPPGLAGGNTQYF
TGTGCCAGCTCACCACCCGGACTAGCGGGAGGAAATACGCAGTATTTT
>TRBV11-3|.|TRBD2|TRBJ2-1
CASSDRGRDNEQFF
TGTGCCAGCAGCGATCGTGGGAGGGACAATGAGCAGTTCTTC
>TRBV9|.|.|TRBJ2-2
CASSPHGRVDTGELFF
TGTGCCAGCAGCCCCCATGGCAGGGTGGACACCGGGGAGCTGTTTTTT
>TRBV4-2|.|TRBD2|TRBJ2-5
CASSQATSGWSETQYF
TGTGCCAGCAGCCAGGCGACTAGCGGGTGGTCGGAGACCCAGTACTTC
>TRBV30|.|.|TRBJ1-1
CAWSPLRVGNTEAFF
TGTGCCTGGAGTCCCCTGCGGGTGGGGAACACTGAAGCTTTCTTT
>TRBV27|few|.|TRBJ2-5
CASRREYQETQYF
TGTGCCAGCAGACGGGAGTACCAAGAGACCCAGTACTTC
>TRBV2|once|TRBD1|TRBJ2-5
CASSERTGRETQYF
TGTGCCAGCAGTGAGCGGACAGGCAGGGAGACCCAGTACTTC
>TRBV18|.|.|TRBJ1-1
CASSPGNTEAFF
TGTGCCAGCTCACCCGGGAACACTGAAGCTTTCTTT
>TRBV5-5|few|TRBD1|TRBJ2-6
CASSRTGGANVLTF
TGTGCCAGCAGCCGGACAGGAGGGGCCAACGTCCTGACTTTC
>TRBV7-2|.|TRBD2|TRBJ2-7
CASSPRTSGAYEQYF
TGTGCCAGCAGCCCTCGGACTAGCGGGGCCTACGAGCAGTACTTC
>TRBV2|.|TRBD2|TRBJ2-3
CASSYLAERTDTQYF
TGTGCCAGCAGTTATCTAGCGGAGCGCACAGATACGCAGTATTTT
>TRBV5-1|once|TRBD1|TRBJ2-7
CASSWTTGGESYEQYF
TGCGCCAGCAGCTGGACTACAGGGGGCGAATCCTACGAGCAGTACTTC
>TRBV21-1|.|.|TRBJ1-5
CASSIIQGAGNQPQHF
TGTGCCAGCAGCATTATACAGGGGGCTGGGAATCAGCCCCAGCATTTT
>TRBV27|once|TRBD1|TRBJ2-7
CASSLVRTGREQYF
TGTGCCAGCAGTTTAGTTAGGACAGGGCGAGAGCAGTACTTC
>TRBV18|.|TRBD1|TRBJ1-2
CASSSTGTGNNYGYTF
TGTGCCAGCTCGTCAACCGGGACAGGGAATAACTATGGCTACACCTTC
>TRBV29-1|once|TRBD2|TRBJ2-7
CSVASGRAGGYEQYF
TGCAGCGTTGCAAGCGGGAGGGCCGGGGGCTACGAGCAGTACTTC
>TRBV7-2|once|TRBD2|TRBJ2-1
CASSHEPTSGRGRSSEQFF
TGTGCCAGCAGCCACGAGCCGACTAGCGGGAGGGGTAGAAGTAGTGAGCAGTTCTTC